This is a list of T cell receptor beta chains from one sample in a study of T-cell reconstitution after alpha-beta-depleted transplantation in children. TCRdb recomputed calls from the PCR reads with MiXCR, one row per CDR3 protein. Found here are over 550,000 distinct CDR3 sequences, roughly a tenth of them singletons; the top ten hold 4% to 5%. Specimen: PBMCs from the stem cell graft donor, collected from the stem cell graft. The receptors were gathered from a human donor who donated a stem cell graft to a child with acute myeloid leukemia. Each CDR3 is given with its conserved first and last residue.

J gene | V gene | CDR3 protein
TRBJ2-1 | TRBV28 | CASSLSGRAGEFF
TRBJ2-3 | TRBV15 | CATRLRLGGADTQYF
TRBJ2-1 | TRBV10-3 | CAISETGLADGGVQFF
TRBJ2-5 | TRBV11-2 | CASSTPDSLETQYF
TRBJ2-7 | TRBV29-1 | CSVLQGTVYEQYF
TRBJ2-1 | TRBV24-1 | CATSDSPGTISEQFF
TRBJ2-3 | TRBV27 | CASRQTRQQGPNTQYF
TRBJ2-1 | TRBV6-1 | CASSEATGSNNEQFF
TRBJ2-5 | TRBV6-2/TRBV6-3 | CASWMELRGTQYF
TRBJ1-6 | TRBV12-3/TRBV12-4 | CASSLALGGNRSPLHF
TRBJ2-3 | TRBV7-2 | CASSLGGGSADTQYF
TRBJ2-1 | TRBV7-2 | CASSLVQVAGEQFF
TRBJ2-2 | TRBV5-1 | CASSSWTVSNTGELFF
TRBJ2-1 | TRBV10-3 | CAIKGLGPSSYNEQFF
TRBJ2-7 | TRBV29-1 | CSVEKSGGYEQYF